These T cell receptor beta chains were read from a single sample in a study of early T cells in non-severe SARS-CoV-2 infection. TCRdb itself ran the 5' RACE reads through MiXCR, one entry per CDR3 protein. The sample has some 64,000 distinct CDR3 sequences, almost 9% seen once. The starting material was whole blood, obtained at baseline. The receptors come from an adult who was a healthcare worker with PCR-confirmed SARS-CoV-2 infection or an uninfected control (not recorded which). The CDR3 runs from the conserved cysteine through the conserved F or W. D genes are given only for firm matches. Clone size is stated in some rows and not others, as once, few, many or a class when expanded.

V gene,D gene,clone size,J gene,CDR3 protein,CDR3 DNA
TRBV14,.,few,TRBJ1-6,CASSQGGTSYNSPLHF,TGTGCCAGCAGCCAAGGTGGCACCTCCTATAATTCACCCCTCCACTTT
TRBV14,TRBD1,.,TRBJ1-4,CASSPLGGQSNEKLFF,TGTGCCAGCAGCCCTTTGGGGGGACAGTCTAATGAAAAACTGTTTTTT
TRBV9,.,.,TRBJ2-3,CASSVAVDATDTQYF,TGTGCCAGCAGCGTAGCAGTAGACGCCACAGATACGCAGTATTTT
TRBV18,.,many,TRBJ2-4,CASSPFPGTPAKNIQYF,TGTGCCAGCTCACCATTCCCAGGGACCCCAGCCAAAAACATTCAGTACTTC
TRBV4-2,TRBD2,many,TRBJ2-7,CASSPSSGSAYEQYF,TGTGCCAGCAGCCCCTCTAGCGGGAGCGCCTACGAGCAGTACTTC
TRBV5-1,.,many,TRBJ1-4,CASSLEGQGAGAANEKLFF,TGCGCCAGCAGCTTGGAGGGCCAAGGGGCGGGGGCCGCTAATGAAAAACTGTTTTTT
TRBV10-3,TRBD1,.,TRBJ2-2,CATTGQGSAGELFF,TGTGCCACCACCGGACAGGGATCGGCCGGGGAGCTGTTTTTT
TRBV9,TRBD2,many,TRBJ2-7,CASSIEAGDAYEQYF,TGTGCCAGCAGCATCGAAGCGGGAGACGCCTACGAGCAGTACTTC
TRBV12-3/TRBV12-4,TRBD1,many,TRBJ2-3,CASRPQGATDTQYF,TGTGCCAGCAGGCCGCAGGGGGCGACAGATACGCAGTATTTT
TRBV7-7,.,.,TRBJ2-2,CASSGSPSGELFF,TGTGCTAGCAGCGGATCTCCCTCCGGGGAGCTGTTTTTT
TRBV6-1,.,few,TRBJ2-4,CASSPTPDRLGMRYIQYF,TGTGCCAGCAGTCCTACACCGGACAGATTGGGGATGCGGTACATTCAGTACTTC
TRBV11-2,TRBD1,many,TRBJ2-4,CASSFPGTGTAKNIQYF,TGTGCCAGCAGCTTTCCCGGGACAGGGACTGCCAAAAACATTCAGTACTTC